This TCR beta chain comes out of a study of monozygotic twins with inflammatory bowel disease. CDR3 length equals 16 residues. Germline V gene lookup returns CDR1 SGHDT and CDR2 YYEEEE. Researchers used approximately 3,800 ng of total RNA for each TCR library. TCRdb reanalyzed the 5' RACE reads, giving one entry per CDR3 protein sequence and no DNA. Found here are nearly 450,000 distinct CDR3 sequences; the top ten clones hold 2.4%. Isolation of total RNA was performed on whole blood, with no prior T cell sorting. The material sequenced was blood. The clonotype was recovered from a human donor with ulcerative colitis or Crohn's disease, or a healthy co-twin of an affected twin (not recorded which). The chain has TRBV5-6 and TRBJ1-2; TCRdb lists TRBD1, though no DNA is available to test this call. CDR3 sequence reads: CASSLFGLTGGDGYTF.